In this sample, the clone carrying this TCR beta chain turned up a few times. Its antigen is still unknown. The CDR3 has 12 residues. Trimming stripped 10 bases from V and 4 bases from J, with 8 bases between. The sample is drawn from a study of T cell repertoires in cytomegalovirus infection. Study-wide results and limits: The study identified carriers of CMV plus the relevant HLA from cumulative public TCR beta family frequency.

TCRdb re-called the reads with MiXCR, one entry per CDR3 protein. Of 150,000 to 200,000 distinct CDR3 sequences in the sample, approximately 15% were seen once. The J gene is TRBJ2-6, the V gene TRBV12-3 or TRBV12-4; no reliable D call. Sequencing was carried out using PBMCs. This TCR came from a human donor in good health (CMV status not recorded). Some clones in this sample may be carry-over from other donors' samples. The CDR3 DNA sequence: TGTGCCACCGCACTAGGGGCCAACGTCCTGACTTTC. Translation: CATALGANVLTF.